This T cell receptor beta chain was captured by sequencing in a study of T-cell reconstitution after alpha-beta-depleted transplantation in children (dated by TCRdb to about 2016). Context from the whole study: T-cell immune reconstitution after TCRalphabeta/CD19-depleted allogeneic hematopoietic cell transplantation in children was quantitatively tracked in the study by means of TCR repertoire profiling.

Receptor libraries were prepared by PCR. Sequenced using an Illumina HiSeq 2500. TCR library preparation used molecular barcoding, with unique molecular identifiers applied to normalize quantification of the TCRbeta repertoire. In-frame beta chains were kept once TCRdb had trimmed the public reads at Q25 with fastp and called clones with MiXCR. Identical CDR3 proteins give one entry, which carries the most common genes and DNA. Present in this sample are 190,000 or so distinct CDR3 sequences, roughly 15% of which were seen just once. The ten top clones hold about 12% of the sample. Spanning cysteine to phenylalanine, the CDR3 consists of 16 amino acids. Only the CDR3 region is kept as DNA, spanning 48 bases read in frame from base 1. V trim: 4 bases; J trim: 2 bases; unmatched bases: 6. The germline V gene encodes CDR1 MDHEN and CDR2 SYDVKM. With respect to this clonotype: Its cognate antigen has yet to be identified. One base away there is no much larger clone; base qualities are not given.

The receptor was derived from a human donor who donated a stem cell graft to a child with acute lymphoblastic leukemia. Recombination linked TRBV28 to TRBJ2-3; the central 10 bases match TRBD2. This material consisted of PBMCs from the stem cell graft donor, taken from the stem cell graft. The CDR3 corresponds to CASSSASGRATDTQYF. The sequenced DNA: TGTGCCAGCAGTTCGGCGAGCGGGAGGGCCACAGATACGCAGTATTTT.